This T cell receptor (beta chain) is drawn from a study of molecular identifiers for immune sequencing clone quantification. This clonotype occurred many times. What it binds is unknown. Per germline, CDR1 SGHTA and CDR2 FQGTGA. V was shortened by 0 bases and J by 2 bases, with 6 bases between the two germline ends. CDR3 length equals 14 residues. The study's findings and limits: Clones above 20 RNA copies contained over 97% of effector molecules but under 1% of naive ones. Clone sizes that are highly expanded could be underestimated when identical TCR molecules share a barcode.

TCRdb independently ran MiXCR on the PCR reads; one entry per CDR3 protein. The top ten clones hold 0.7% to 1% of a sample with about 640,000 distinct CDR3 sequences, 15% to 20% of them seen once. Each library that profiled naive CD8 cells came from approximately 20,000 to 1,000,000 sorted cells with 10%, 30% or 50% RNA. Sorting isolated naive CD8 T cells as CD8+CD4-CCR7+CD45RA+ events. The TCR comes from a human donor in good health. Some libraries in this study had Jurkat cell RNA spiked in. Sequenced sample: naive CD8+ T cells from blood, with Jurkat cell RNA spiked in. Subset reported: FACS-sorted CD8+CD4-CCR7+CD45RA+ naive T cells. The rearrangement links TRBV7-3 to TRBJ2-3; D remains unclear. The CDR3 reads CASSLTPLTDTQYF. The CDR3, as DNA: TGTGCCAGCAGCTTAACCCCCCTCACAGATACGCAGTATTTT. Looking up the rest from reference TRBV7-3 and TRBJ2-3 gives the full variable domain: GAGVSQTPSNKVTEKGKYVELRCDPISGHTALYWYRQSLGQGPEFLIYFQGTGAADDSGLPNDRFFAVRPEGSVSTLKIQRTERGDSAVYLCASSLTPLTDTQYFGPGTRLTVL.